This is a list of T cell receptor beta chains from one sample in a study of CD8 T cells in ankylosing spondylitis. TCRdb re-derived calls from the 5' RACE reads in MiXCR, one entry per CDR3 protein. The sample gives 390,000 or so distinct CDR3 sequences, about 20% of which show up once; about a sixth is in the top ten. Specimen: blood, either unsorted or a sorted T cell fraction (not recorded which). The source is a male donor with ankylosing spondylitis. Each CDR3 is given with its conserved first and last residue. A D gene is named only where the DNA matches it firmly. Rows give clone size only sometimes, using once, few, many, or a class for an expanded clone.

size	D	V	J	CDR3	DNA
NA	TRBD1	TRBV5-1	TRBJ1-1	CASSSTWDRVPWTEAFF	TGCGCCAGCAGCTCTACCTGGGACAGGGTTCCTTGGACTGAAGCTTTCTTT
NA	NA	TRBV18	TRBJ1-5	CASSPGRTGGLNQPQHF	TGTGCCAGCTCACCGGGACGGACTGGGGGACTAAATCAGCCCCAGCATTTT
NA	TRBD1	TRBV3-1	TRBJ1-5	CASSPWGQGDQPQHF	TGTGCCAGCAGCCCTTGGGGACAGGGGGACCAGCCCCAGCATTTT
many	NA	TRBV5-1	TRBJ2-3	CASSSQPLQVGTDTQYF	TGCGCCAGCAGCTCCCAACCTCTACAAGTCGGCACAGATACGCAGTATTTT
NA	NA	TRBV30	TRBJ1-4	CAWSPPTPEKLFF	TGTGCCTGGAGTCCTCCGACCCCAGAAAAACTGTTTTTT
NA	NA	TRBV10-3	TRBJ2-7	CAISGSVVEQYF	TGTGCCATCAGTGGTTCCGTTGTGGAGCAGTACTTC
NA	NA	TRBV9	TRBJ2-1	CASSVAARSSYNEQFF	TGTGCCAGCAGCGTAGCGGCGAGGAGCTCCTACAATGAGCAGTTCTTC
NA	NA	TRBV19	TRBJ2-3	CASGRASADTQYF	TGTGCGAGTGGAAGGGCGTCGGCAGATACGCAGTATTTT
few	NA	TRBV27	TRBJ2-7	CASSLYRATEQYF	TGTGCCAGCAGTTTATACAGGGCTACGGAGCAGTACTTC
few	TRBD1	TRBV15	TRBJ2-1	CATSRASGLGQNSYNEQFF	TGTGCCACCAGCAGAGCGTCTGGACTGGGACAGAATTCCTACAATGAGCAGTTCTTC
NA	NA	TRBV11-2	TRBJ2-7	CASSTDSSYEQYF	TGTGCCAGCAGCACTGACAGCTCCTACGAGCAGTACTTC
NA	TRBD1	TRBV7-3	TRBJ2-3	CASSPQGSHTDTQYF	TGTGCCAGCAGCCCACAGGGGAGCCACACAGATACGCAGTATTTT
NA	TRBD2	TRBV20-1	TRBJ2-7	CSAPGTSGYEQYF	TGCAGTGCTCCCGGGACTAGCGGCTACGAGCAGTACTTC
once	TRBD1	TRBV20-1	TRBJ1-1	CSARDHGQALTTEAFF	TGCAGTGCTAGAGATCACGGACAGGCCCTCACCACTGAAGCTTTCTTT
NA	TRBD1	TRBV5-1	TRBJ1-6	CASSLGQGWYSPLHF	TGCGCCAGCAGCTTAGGACAGGGGTGGTATTCACCCCTCCACTTT
NA	NA	TRBV7-9	TRBJ1-4	CASSPAGGFEKLFF	TGTGCCAGCAGCCCGGCCGGGGGCTTCGAAAAACTGTTTTTT
NA	NA	TRBV27	TRBJ1-2	CASSSDSRDGYTF	TGTGCCAGCAGTTCTGACTCCCGGGATGGCTACACCTTC
NA	TRBD2	TRBV20-1	TRBJ2-7	CSAPAGTNPYEQYF	TGCAGTGCCCCGGCCGGGACTAACCCCTACGAGCAGTACTTC
many	TRBD2	TRBV28	TRBJ2-2	CASSSQRESWTGELFF	TGTGCCAGCAGTTCCCAGCGGGAGAGCTGGACCGGGGAGCTGTTTTTT
few	NA	TRBV6-1	TRBJ2-7	CASSSRGQGRYEQYF	TGTGCCAGCAGCTCCCGCGGGCAGGGGCGCTACGAGCAGTACTTC
few	NA	TRBV6-4	TRBJ1-6	CASSVTTVSSYNSPLHF	TGTGCCAGCAGTGTCACGACTGTTAGCTCCTATAATTCACCCCTCCACTTT
NA	NA	TRBV9	TRBJ1-3	CASSVADRRGTIYF	TGTGCCAGCAGCGTAGCGGATCGCCGAGGCACCATATATTTT
few	TRBD2	TRBV2	TRBJ2-1	CASSEGLASNNEQFF	TGTGCCAGCAGTGAGGGACTAGCGAGTAACAATGAGCAGTTCTTC
NA	TRBD2	TRBV18	TRBJ2-2	CASSPRLAGMNTGELFF	TGTGCCAGCTCACCGAGGCTAGCGGGGATGAACACCGGGGAGCTGTTTTTT
NA	NA	TRBV2	TRBJ2-5	CASSISPDRRERPQYF	TGTGCCAGCAGTATCTCGCCTGACAGACGGGAGAGACCCCAGTACTTC
few	NA	TRBV5-1	TRBJ2-7	CASSLMFEAYEQYF	TGCGCCAGCAGCTTAATGTTTGAGGCCTACGAGCAGTACTTC
NA	TRBD1	TRBV2	TRBJ2-7	CASRVDRGRTYEQYF	TGTGCCAGCAGAGTCGACAGGGGCCGTACCTACGAGCAGTACTTC
few	NA	TRBV15	TRBJ1-1	CATSRGYGEVTEAFF	TGTGCCACCAGCAGAGGGTACGGGGAGGTCACTGAAGCTTTCTTT
few	TRBD2	TRBV4-2	TRBJ2-1	CASNWGTSGLALNEQFF	TGTGCCAGCAACTGGGGGACGTCGGGACTAGCGCTGAATGAGCAGTTCTTC
many	TRBD1	TRBV29-1	TRBJ1-4	CSVAGGPGEKLFF	TGCAGCGTTGCAGGGGGGCCTGGGGAAAAACTGTTTTTT
few	TRBD1	TRBV2	TRBJ2-3	CASSDTTGNTDTQYF	TGTGCCAGCAGTGATACGACAGGGAACACAGATACGCAGTATTTT
few	NA	TRBV12-3/TRBV12-4	TRBJ1-4	CASSWGGPEKLFF	TGTGCCAGCAGTTGGGGGGGACCTGAAAAACTGTTTTTT
NA	TRBD1	TRBV3-1	TRBJ2-5	CASSQTGGPGETQYF	TGTGCCAGCAGCCAGACAGGGGGCCCGGGAGAGACCCAGTACTTC
NA	NA	TRBV25-1	TRBJ2-1	CASSAQGAHRTYNEQFF	TGTGCCAGCTCCGCCCAGGGAGCACACCGGACCTACAATGAGCAGTTCTTC
NA	NA	TRBV7-2	TRBJ1-4	CASSLLGQREKLFF	TGTGCCAGCAGCTTATTGGGCCAGAGAGAAAAACTGTTTTTT
NA	NA	TRBV7-9	TRBJ2-4	CASSLVRTTDIQYF	TGTGCCAGCAGCTTAGTTAGGACGACGGACATTCAGTACTTC
few	NA	TRBV5-1	TRBJ2-2	CASSSRPAGDGGELFF	TGCGCCAGCAGCTCCCGCCCGGCAGGGGACGGGGGGGAGCTGTTTTTT
many	TRBD2	TRBV12-3/TRBV12-4	TRBJ2-7	CASSPLAGYSYEQYF	TGTGCCAGCAGTCCTCTAGCGGGCTACTCCTACGAGCAGTACTTC
NA	NA	TRBV5-1	TRBJ2-7	CASSSLQGRYEQYF	TGCGCCAGCAGCTCGCTTCAGGGGCGCTACGAGCAGTACTTC
NA	TRBD1	TRBV5-8	TRBJ1-4	CASSFLRQGRRREKLFF	TGTGCCAGCAGCTTCCTACGACAGGGGAGAAGGAGGGAAAAACTGTTTTTT
few	NA	TRBV28	TRBJ2-3	CASSFIRGHHADTQYF	TGTGCCAGCAGTTTCATCCGCGGCCACCATGCAGATACGCAGTATTTT
few	NA	TRBV7-8	TRBJ1-3	CASSLEGALNTIYF	TGTGCCAGCAGCTTAGAAGGGGCCCTAAACACCATATATTTT
NA	NA	TRBV20-1	TRBJ1-5	CSARDPERNQPQHF	TGCAGTGCTAGAGACCCCGAACGCAATCAGCCCCAGCATTTT
NA	NA	TRBV20-1	TRBJ1-6	CSASLGGWTGDSPLHF	TGCAGTGCCAGTTTAGGAGGATGGACCGGGGATTCACCCCTCCACTTT
NA	NA	TRBV20-1	TRBJ2-1	CSARANRGGGEQFF	TGCAGTGCTAGAGCAAACAGGGGAGGGGGTGAGCAGTTCTTC
few	TRBD2	TRBV18	TRBJ2-1	CASFLSGRYEQFF	TGTGCCAGCTTCCTGAGCGGGAGGTATGAGCAGTTCTTC
few	TRBD2	TRBV12-3/TRBV12-4	TRBJ2-7	CASSQGLAGLGGEQYF	TGTGCCAGCAGCCAGGGACTAGCGGGATTGGGGGGCGAGCAGTACTTC
few	NA	TRBV10-3	TRBJ2-7	CAIQGTTVYEQYF	TGTGCCATACAGGGAACGACGGTCTACGAGCAGTACTTC
NA	TRBD2	TRBV7-3	TRBJ2-1	CASSLTASGGRSYNEQFF	TGTGCCAGCAGCTTAACAGCCTCTGGCGGGAGGTCCTACAATGAGCAGTTCTTC
NA	TRBD2	TRBV20-1	TRBJ2-3	CSAPGPGGPASSYF	TGCAGTGCTCCGGGGCCGGGAGGGCCGGCGAGTTCGTATTTT
few	NA	TRBV5-1	TRBJ2-3	CASSLDPQTDTQYF	TGCGCCAGCAGCTTGGATCCGCAAACAGATACGCAGTATTTT
NA	NA	TRBV7-2	TRBJ2-5	CASSPQADLEETQYF	TGTGCCAGCAGCCCCCAGGCGGATTTGGAGGAGACCCAGTACTTC
NA	TRBD2	TRBV7-2	TRBJ2-2	CASSSPPGTSRTGELFF	TGTGCCAGCAGCTCGCCCCCCGGGACTAGTCGCACCGGGGAGCTGTTTTTT
NA	NA	TRBV3-1	TRBJ2-1	CASSPAGASNEQFF	TGTGCCAGCAGCCCAGCAGGAGCGTCCAATGAGCAGTTCTTC
NA	NA	TRBV11-3	TRBJ2-3	CASAEGHNTDTQYF	TGTGCCAGCGCTGAGGGACATAACACAGATACGCAGTATTTT
many	NA	TRBV12-3/TRBV12-4	TRBJ2-3	CASSFATTPTQYF	TGTGCCAGCAGTTTCGCCACAACCCCCACGCAGTATTTT